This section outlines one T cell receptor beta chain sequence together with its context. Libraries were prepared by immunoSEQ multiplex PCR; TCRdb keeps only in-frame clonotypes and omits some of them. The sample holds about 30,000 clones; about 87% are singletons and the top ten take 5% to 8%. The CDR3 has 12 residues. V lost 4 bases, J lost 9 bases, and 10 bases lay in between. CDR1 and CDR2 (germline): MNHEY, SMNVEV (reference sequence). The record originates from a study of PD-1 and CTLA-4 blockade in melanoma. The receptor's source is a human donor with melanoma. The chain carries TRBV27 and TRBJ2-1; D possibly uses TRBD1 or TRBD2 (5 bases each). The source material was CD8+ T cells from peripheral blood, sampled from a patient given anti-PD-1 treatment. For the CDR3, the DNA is TGTGCCAGCAGTTGGGGGAATAGTGAGCAGTTCTTC. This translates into CASSWGNSEQFF.